This TCR beta chain was found in a study of control samples from healthy donors and cancer patients. Using immunoSEQ multiplex PCR, the repertoire was profiled, and TCRdb retains in-frame clones only, with some absent. Here the sample spans about 150,000 clones, over 90% being singletons. Per germline, CDR1 SGHRS and CDR2 YFSETQ. V lost 5 bases to trimming and J lost 1 base, with 4 bases between them. The CDR3 spans 11 residues. The TCR comes from a man aged 50 to 59 in good health. Source material: blood. J is TRBJ2-7 and V is TRBV5-1; D not certain. The DNA for the CDR3 is TGCGCCAGCAGGGGTTCCTACGAGCAGTACTTC. Protein sequence: CASRGSYEQYF.